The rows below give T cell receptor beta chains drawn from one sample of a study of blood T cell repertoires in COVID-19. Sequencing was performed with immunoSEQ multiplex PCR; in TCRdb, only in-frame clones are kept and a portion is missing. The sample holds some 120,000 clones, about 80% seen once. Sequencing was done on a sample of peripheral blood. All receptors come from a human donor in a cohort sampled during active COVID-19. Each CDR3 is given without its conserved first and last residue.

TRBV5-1	ASSLVRGGTEAF
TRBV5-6	ASSQAISGGPNEQF
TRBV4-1	ASSQESQGWIYEQY
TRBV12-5	ASGFGDDGYT
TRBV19	ASSIDMLNQPQH
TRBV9	ASSVEIAVIDEQF
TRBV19	ASSKRQAGSYEQY
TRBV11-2	ASSSVQSPPYGYT
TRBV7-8	ASSPGSSYNEQF
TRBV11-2	ASSFGAGGPTNEKLF
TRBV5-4	ASSSARDRGEDYGYT
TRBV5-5	ASSIGQGYGYT
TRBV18	ASSTAGGFFNEQF
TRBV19	ASSPQGADYYGYT
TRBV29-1	SASQGTYEQY
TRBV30	AWSIGTRATGELF
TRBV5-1	ASTLGGQGNTIY
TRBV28	ASTVGLPYEQY
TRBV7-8	ASSLLSGSYEQY
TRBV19	ASSRRDNSYEQY
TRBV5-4	ASSRGQGAYEQY
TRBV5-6	ASSFGANTGELF
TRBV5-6	ASSRTGRDEQF
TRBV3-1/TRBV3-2	ASTGVFYNEQF
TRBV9	ASSVGDRGADTQY
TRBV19	ASSLKGGNQPQH
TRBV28	ASKTGMKSSNQPQH
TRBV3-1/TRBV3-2	ASSHRGEQF
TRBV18	ASSPGLAGGYEQY
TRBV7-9	ASSLRTDSPSLANVLT
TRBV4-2	ASSGGQGHSYEQY
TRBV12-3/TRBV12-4	ASSFVSNEKLF
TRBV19	ASRFRHAGDTGELF
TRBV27	ASSLRGFEQY
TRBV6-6	ASSNDRGKYGYT
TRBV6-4	ASSEVRGGTEAF
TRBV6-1	ASSEGGLSTDTQY
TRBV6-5	ASSARMGEQY
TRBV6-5	ASSSLAGRATDTQY
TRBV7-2	ASSPVGASGTGELF
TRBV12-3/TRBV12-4	ASTRGYNEQF
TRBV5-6	ASSFQGHGDYEQY
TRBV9	ASSGSSGANVLT
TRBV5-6	ASSLRQGGWEKLF
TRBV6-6	ASSYFRDTDTQY
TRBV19	ASSMHRGDPGANVLT
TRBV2	ASRAGGTGIKPQH
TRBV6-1	ASREQGAGGANVLT
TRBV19	ASKKTRGDYGEQF
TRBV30	ACGASTNEKLF
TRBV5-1	ASKREFSTDTQY
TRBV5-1	ASSVTTGTGLYEQY